Shown below are 25 T cell receptor beta chains from a single sample sequenced in a study of blood T cell repertoires in COVID-19. Only in-frame clones appear in the TCRdb table, and some are missing; sequencing was by immunoSEQ multiplex PCR. The sample has 250,000 to 300,000 clones; roughly 86% are singletons. The sample was peripheral blood. All receptors derive from a woman aged 30 to 39 with COVID-19, enrolled during active disease.

DNA for the CDR3: TGCGCCAGCAGCCTATCGACGGGACAGGGGTACAGGGAGCAGTACTTC. Protein sequence: CASSLSTGQGYREQYF. This chain joins TRBV5-1 and TRBJ2-7; TRBD1 agrees at 10 bases. CDR1 is SGHRS and CDR2 is YFSETQ in the germline V gene. The ends lost 4 bases at V and 7 bases at J; junction bases unmatched: 14. The CDR3 runs to 16 residues. Variable domain in full (rest from reference TRBV5-1 and TRBJ2-7): KAGVTQTPRYLIKTRGQQVTLSCSPISGHRSVSWYQQTPGQGLQFLFEYFSETQRNKGNFPGRFSGRQFSNSRSEMNVSTLELGDSALYLCASSLSTGQGYREQYFGPGTRLTVT.

The chain employs TRBV30 and TRBJ1-6, with D perhaps matching TRBD1 (5 bases). The CDR3 consists of 14 residues. V was trimmed by 4 bases and J by 9 bases, leaving 16 bases between them. Germline V gene lookup returns CDR1 GTSNPN and CDR2 SVGIG (reference sequence). CDR3 sequence: CAWKLTAGGSPLHF. In nucleotides, the CDR3 is TGTGCCTGGAAATTGACTGCCGGGGGTTCACCCCTCCACTTT. Full variable domain (remainder filled in from reference TRBV30 and TRBJ1-6): SQTIHQWPATLVQPVGSPLSLECTVEGTSNPNLYWYRQAAGRGLQLLFYSVGIGQISSEVPQNLSASRPQDRQFILSSKKLLLSDSGFYLCAWKLTAGGSPLHFGNGTRLTVT.

The V gene is TRBV5-1, the J gene TRBJ2-5, with 9 bases identical to TRBD1. V lost 4 bases to trimming and J lost 5 bases; unmatched junction nucleotides: 6. The CDR3 sequence is 14 residues long. Germline V gene lookup returns CDR1 SGHRS and CDR2 YFSETQ. This CDR3 reads CASSLGDREETQYF. Written as DNA, the CDR3 is TGCGCCAGCAGCCTCGGGGACAGGGAGGAGACCCAGTACTTC.

V gene TRBV9 combines with J gene TRBJ2-1; D might be TRBD2 (6 bases). Germline-derived CDR1 and CDR2 are SGDLS and YYNGEE. This CDR3 has 15 residues. Trimming cost V 0 bases and J 2 bases, with 9 bases left between them. CDR3 sequence (DNA): TGTGCCAGCAGCGTAGAGGAGGGAGCCTACAATGAGCAGTTCTTC. Its protein product is CASSVEEGAYNEQFF.

V usage is TRBV29-1 and J usage is TRBJ1-1; D ambiguous. The CDR3 totals 14 residues. CDR1 is SQVTM and CDR2 is ANQGSEA in the germline V gene. V lost 6 bases and J lost 6, with 20 bases in between. CDR3 in amino acids: CSVHKGGSKAEAFF. Written as DNA, the CDR3 is TGCAGCGTCCACAAGGGAGGGTCTAAGGCTGAAGCTTTCTTT.

This clone was seen a single time. Other DNA sequences from this sample encode an identical CDR3 as well. The chain joins TRBV5-1 to TRBJ1-1; D is possibly TRBD1 (5 bases). Deletions cut 2 bases from V and 1 base from J, with 6 bases between. Looked up from germline, CDR1 is SGHRS and CDR2 is YFSETQ. The CDR3 runs 13 residues. The CDR3 nucleotides are TGCGCCAGCAGCTTTAGGGGGAACACTGAAGCTTTCTTT. Translation: CASSFRGNTEAFF.

The V gene is TRBV21-1, the J gene TRBJ1-2; no check of the table's D call, TRBD1, against the DNA was made. TRBV21-1 is shown as a pseudogene. The CDR3 has 14 amino acids. CDR3 DNA sequence: TGTGCCAGCAGCAAGCGGGGGACAGGGCATGGCTACACCTTC. Translating gives CASSKRGTGHGYTF.

This chain's CDR3 is CAISESVAGELFF. In DNA form, the CDR3 reads TGTGCCATCAGTGAGTCGGTAGCCGGGGAGCTGTTTTTT. V gene TRBV10-3 combines with J gene TRBJ2-2; D is unclear. Germline CDR1 ENHRY, CDR2 SYGVKD. The V and J ends lost 0 bases and 6 bases respectively, with 5 bases between them. The CDR3 length is 13 residues.

This chain links TRBV30 with TRBJ1-2; no firm D call. CDR1 is GTSNPN, CDR2 SVGIG, per germline (reference sequence). V dropped 2 bases and J dropped 2 bases, with 12 bases sitting between them. CDR3 size: 14 residues. CDR3 sequence (DNA): TGTGCCTGGAGTCTGTTGGAGGGAAACTATGGCTACACCTTC. This translates into CAWSLLEGNYGYTF.

The rearrangement uses TRBV6-6 and TRBJ1-1, with 10 bases identical to TRBD1. Germline loops: CDR1 MNHNY, CDR2 SVGAGI (reference sequence). V was clipped by 2 bases and J by 5 bases; unmatched bases: 5. The CDR3 spans 15 residues. In DNA form, the CDR3 reads TGTGCCAGCAGTTACGCCTCGGACAGGGGGACTGAAGCTTTCTTT. This translates into CASSYASDRGTEAFF.

The chain uses TRBV11-3 and TRBJ2-2, with TRBD2 identical over 10 bases. The CDR3 is 17 amino acids. The ends lost 5 bases at V and 8 bases at J; junction bases unmatched: 14. In germline, CDR1 is SGHNT, CDR2 YENEEA. CDR3 DNA: TGTGCCAGCAGCCCCCGGTCGCCTAGCGGGGGTCAGGGGGAGCTGTTTTTT. This translates into CASSPRSPSGGQGELFF.

The V and J genes are TRBV20-1 and TRBJ1-2, with D possibly TRBD1 on 6 matching bases. This CDR3 has 11 amino acids. The germline gives CDR1 DFQATT, CDR2 SNEGSKA (reference sequence). The V end lost 6 bases, the J end lost 6 bases, and 11 bases lay between the germline ends. CDR3 in DNA: TGCAGTGCAGCGGGGGCGAATGGCTACACCTTC. Translation gives CSAAGANGYTF.

The genes are TRBV3-1 (or the pseudogene TRBV3-2) and TRBJ1-2; 9 bases are shared with TRBD1. The length of the CDR3 is 17 residues. Losses at the gene ends were 4 bases for V and 3 bases for J; bases not matched to a gene: 12. Germline V gene lookup returns CDR1 LGHDT and CDR2 YNNKEL (reference sequence). The CDR3 sequence: CASSPPPGTGRYYGYTF. Written as DNA, the CDR3 is TGTGCCAGCAGCCCACCTCCCGGGACAGGGAGATACTATGGCTACACCTTC.

V gene TRBV28 combines with J gene TRBJ2-7; TRBD2 matches at 9 bases. The CDR3 totals 15 residues. Germline-derived CDR1 and CDR2 are MDHEN and SYDVKM. Trimming at V came to 2 bases and at J to 5 bases, leaving 7 bases not matched to a gene. The CDR3 DNA is TGTGCCAGCAGTTTAGCGGGAGGGCCTCTAAACGAGCAGTACTTC. Residues: CASSLAGGPLNEQYF.

This chain links TRBV29-1 with TRBJ2-2; D perhaps matches TRBD1 (6 bases). This CDR3 comprises 13 residues. The germline CDR1 and CDR2 sequences are SQVTM and ANQGSEA. Trimming took 6 bases from V and 4 from J, leaving 12 bases between them. The CDR3 loop is CSVYVQGTGELFF. The CDR3 bases are TGCAGCGTATATGTACAGGGCACCGGGGAGCTGTTTTTT.

The chain links TRBV3-1 (or the pseudogene TRBV3-2) to TRBJ2-5, with TRBD2 identical over 11 bases. The CDR3 length is 17 residues. V gave up 4 bases and J gave up 3 bases; unmatched junction bases: 10. CDR1 is LGHDT, CDR2 YNNKEL, per germline (reference sequence). CDR3 loop: CASSPLGSGRVKETQYF. CDR3 nucleotides: TGTGCCAGCAGCCCTTTGGGTAGCGGGAGGGTTAAAGAGACCCAGTACTTC.

This clone has a single count. The rearrangement links TRBV2 to TRBJ2-7; D possibly corresponds to TRBD2 (6 bases). Germline CDR1 and CDR2: SNHLY and FYNNEI. Trimming stripped 1 base from V and 2 bases from J, with 12 bases between. The CDR3 is 15 residues long. The CDR3 is CASSEVGGGTYEQYF. Written as DNA, the CDR3 is TGTGCCAGCAGTGAAGTAGGTGGCGGGACCTACGAGCAGTACTTC.

There are a few counts of this clone. The rearrangement uses TRBV30 and TRBJ1-5; 11 bases align to TRBD1. Germline CDR1 and CDR2: GTSNPN and SVGIG (reference sequence). The CDR3 has 14 amino acids. V was pared by 4 bases and J by 7 bases, with 6 bases of the junction left unmatched. The CDR3 nucleotides are TGTGCCTGGAACGGACAGGGGGCAGGACAGCCCCAGCATTTT. Its translation: CAWNGQGAGQPQHF.

The rearrangement links TRBV2 to TRBJ1-5; the match to TRBD1 covers 7 bases. Looked up from germline, CDR1 is SNHLY and CDR2 is FYNNEI. The CDR3 is 15 amino acids. The V and J ends lost 6 bases and 7 bases, in that order; junction bases with no gene match: 12. The CDR3 DNA is TGTGCCAGCAGCCTGGGACAGTTAGGACGCCAGCCCCAGCATTTT. Translating gives CASSLGQLGRQPQHF.

This chain joins TRBV6-5 and TRBJ2-7; 7 bases line up with TRBD2. V lost 0 bases and J lost 3; bases outside the gene matches: 2. CDR1 is MNHEY, CDR2 SVGAGI, per germline. CDR3 length equals 14 residues. The CDR3 DNA is TGTGCCAGCAGTTACTCAGCGGGGTACTACGAGCAGTACTTC. Protein: CASSYSAGYYEQYF.

The genes are TRBV28 and TRBJ2-2; 8 bases are shared with TRBD2. The CDR3 spans 14 residues. The V and J ends lost 3 bases and 5 bases, in that order; junction bases with no gene match: 2. Germline V gene sequence: CDR1 MDHEN, CDR2 SYDVKM. DNA of the CDR3: TGTGCCAGCAGTTTGCCTAGCGGGACCGGGGAGCTGTTTTTT. Translated, it gives CASSLPSGTGELFF.

The CDR3 sequence is CATSDRTANYEQYF. The CDR3 DNA sequence: TGTGCCACCAGTGATCGGACTGCTAACTACGAGCAGTACTTC. The chain has TRBV24-1 and TRBJ2-7; tentative D call: TRBD2 (5 bases). CDR3 length: 14 amino acids. Germline assignment: CDR1 KGHDR and CDR2 SFDVKD. V gave up 3 bases and J gave up 3 bases, with 11 bases separating them.

DNA for the CDR3: TGTGCCAGCAGCTTAGACAGGGTTTACGAGCAGTACTTC. Its protein is CASSLDRVYEQYF. The J gene is TRBJ2-7, the V gene TRBV5-4, with TRBD1 matching 7 bases. Germline CDR1 reads SGHNT; CDR2 reads YYREEE (reference sequence). The CDR3 extends over 13 amino acids. Trimming removed 2 bases from V and 4 bases from J; junction bases left unmatched: 3.

The rearrangement uses TRBV10-2 and TRBJ1-1; TRBD1 is a possible D gene (6 bases). Germline V gene lookup returns CDR1 WSHSY and CDR2 SAAADI. The length of the CDR3 is 13 residues. The V gene lost 0 bases and the J gene lost 4 bases, with 6 bases spanning the gap. Here the CDR3 reads CASSESRGTEAFF. The CDR3 DNA sequence: TGCGCCAGCAGTGAGTCCAGGGGCACTGAAGCTTTCTTT.

This chain joins TRBV29-1 and TRBJ2-3; D perhaps matches TRBD1 (6 bases). With 5 bases removed from V and 2 bases from J, the gap between germline ends came to 11 bases. CDR3 length: 13 amino acids. CDR1 and CDR2 from the germline V gene are SQVTM and ANQGSEA. The CDR3 DNA is TGCAGCGTTAACAGGGACCCCACAGATACGCAGTATTTT. This translates into CSVNRDPTDTQYF.